The subject of this entry is one T cell receptor (beta chain). Its antigen is still unknown. The PCR used 60 Vbeta and 13 Jbeta primers. Assay: immunoSEQ multiplex PCR; the TCRdb copy retains only in-frame clones and omits some. Of about 150,000 clones in the sample, 75% to 80% were seen once. The CDR3 consists of 15 residues. The data belong to a study of cytomegalovirus exposure and HLA in healthy donors. Study-wide background: Earlier results showed approximately 110 million unique TCR beta sequences derived from approximately 170 million T cells. Study findings and constraints: The investigators catalogued 164 TCR beta chains as cytomegalovirus-associated. Relative to the roughly 700-donor mean, N-insertions were reportedly fewer in an Asian-associated ancestry cluster in a later analysis. Donor immune exposure was known only as CMV serostatus.

The TCR sequence derives from a man under 40 in good health and CMV-seronegative. The genes are TRBV12-2 and TRBJ2-7; the D call of TRBD1 is as the table states it, not checked on the DNA. TRBV12-2 is recorded as a pseudogene. Sequencing was carried out using PBMCs. The chain's CDR3 is CASRLKPGQPYEQYF. The CDR3 DNA sequence: TGTGCAAGTCGCCTCAAGCCCGGACAGCCATACGAGCAGTACTTC.